This T cell receptor beta chain was obtained from a study of blood T cell repertoires in COVID-19. Study as a whole: Acute and convalescent COVID-19 specimens originated in the United States, Italy and Spain. T cells, B-cell-depleted T cells, or PBMCs provided the cDNA or gDNA that served as material.

In the study's own analysis: By means of reference gene primer amplification, nucleated cell counts were estimated. Some clones are missing from TCRdb's copy, which holds only in-frame ones; the method was immunoSEQ multiplex PCR. Clonal size and the V and J genes are those of that table, whereas D and trimming came from the DNA. The sample includes 95,000 to 120,000 clones, 85% seen only once; the top ten take around 3.3%. Sequencing input: peripheral blood. This clonotype was sampled from a middle-aged man with acute or convalescent COVID-19.

In nucleotides, the CDR3 is TGCGCCAGCAGCCAAGAAAGAGGGTTGAACACTGAAGCTTTCTTT. Protein: CASSQERGLNTEAFF. This chain uses TRBV4-1 with TRBJ1-1; D remains unclear. The CDR3 runs 15 residues. Per germline, CDR1 MGHRA and CDR2 YSYEKL. Trimming removed 0 bases from V and 0 bases from J, with 8 bases in between.